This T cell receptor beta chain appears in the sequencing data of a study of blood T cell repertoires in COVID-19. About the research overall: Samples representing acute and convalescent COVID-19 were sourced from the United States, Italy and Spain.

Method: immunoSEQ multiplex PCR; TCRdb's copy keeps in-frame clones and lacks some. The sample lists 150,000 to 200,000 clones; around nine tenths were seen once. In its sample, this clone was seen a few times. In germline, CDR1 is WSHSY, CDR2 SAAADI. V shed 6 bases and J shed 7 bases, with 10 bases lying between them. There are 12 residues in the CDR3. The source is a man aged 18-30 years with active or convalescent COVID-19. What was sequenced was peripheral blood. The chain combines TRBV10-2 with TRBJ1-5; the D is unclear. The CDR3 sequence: CASSIGGQPQHF. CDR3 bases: TGCGCCAGCAGCATAGGCGGGCAGCCCCAGCATTTT.